This passage covers 8 T cell receptor beta chains from one sample sequenced in a study of T cells in Graves' hyperthyroidism and ophthalmopathy. The source material, RNA transcripts, was used to amplify TCR beta CDR3 regions. Initially, a first-round RT-PCR of the TCR CDR3 employed the HTBI primer set. TCRdb reprocessed the multiplex PCR reads with MiXCR, giving one entry per CDR3 protein. The sample has over 700,000 distinct CDR3 sequences, 38% seen once. Sequencing used blood. The receptors here all came from a man aged 18 to 29 with Graves' hyperthyroidism.

Many counts were recorded for this clonotype. The V and J genes are TRBV5-1 and TRBJ1-2; a possible D gene is TRBD1 (6 bases). The germline CDR1 and CDR2 sequences are SGHRS and YFSETQ. With 7 bases removed from V and 1 base from J, the gap between germline ends came to 11 bases. The CDR3 runs to 13 residues. The CDR3 loop is CASGGGVNYGYTF. The CDR3 DNA is TGCGCCAGCGGTGGGGGCGTTAACTATGGCTACACCTTC.

V gene TRBV4-2 combines with J gene TRBJ2-5, with 10 bases identical to TRBD2. There are 15 residues in the CDR3. Germline V gives CDR1 LGHNA, CDR2 YNFKEQ. V gave up 2 bases and J gave up 4 bases; unmatched junction bases: 4. CDR3 DNA sequence: TGTGCCAGCAGCCAAAGCGGGGGGGCCGCAGAGACCCAGTACTTC. Translation: CASSQSGGAAETQYF.

A remark on this clonotype: The junction shows a germline mismatch at one end, possibly a read error. The gene calls are TRBV12-3 or TRBV12-4 and TRBJ1-5, with 9 bases lining up with TRBD1. This CDR3 is built from 16 residues. The CDR3 sequence is CTSMPAGTGRNQPQHF. The CDR3 coding sequence is TGTACCAGCATGCCGGCCGGGACAGGGAGAAATCAGCCCCAGCATTTT.

The chain recombines TRBV19 with TRBJ2-5, with D perhaps matching TRBD1 or TRBD2 (7 bases each). The ends were cut back, 8 bases at V and 3 bases at J, with 19 bases in the middle. CDR1 and CDR2 (germline): LNHDA, SQIVND (reference sequence). This CDR3 region has 15 residues. CDR3 protein: CASLGRDREEETQYF. For the CDR3, the DNA is TGTGCCAGTTTAGGGAGGGACAGAGAAGAAGAGACCCAGTACTTC. The full variable domain, completed using reference TRBV19 and TRBJ2-5, is DGGITQSPKYLFRKEGQNVTLSCEQNLNHDAMYWYRQDPGQGLRLIYYSQIVNDFQKGDIAEGYSVSREKKESFPLTVTSAQKNPTAFYLCASLGRDREEETQYFGPGTRLLVL.

This chain joins TRBV24-1 and TRBJ2-7; 7 bases map to TRBD1. V was clipped by 4 bases and J by 8 bases; unmatched bases: 13. The germline V gene has CDR1 KGHDR and CDR2 SFDVKD. The CDR3 contains 15 residues. In DNA, the CDR3 is TGTGCCACCAGTGACGCGACAGGGTCTCAGCCCCAGCAGTACTTC. Amino acids: CATSDATGSQPQQYF.

The table lists this clonotype with many counts. One junction end disagrees with the germline gene, perhaps due to a read error. V usage is TRBV7-9 and J usage is TRBJ2-5; D may be TRBD1 or TRBD2 (6 bases each). The CDR3 is made up of 12 amino acids. Germline CDR1 and CDR2: SEHNR and FQNEAQ (reference sequence). Here the CDR3 DNA reads TGCGCCAGCAGCCAAGAGGGGGGAACCCAGTACTTC. Translating it yields CASSQEGGTQYF.

This clonotype was counted a single time. This rearrangement joins TRBV29-1 to TRBJ1-6; 10 nucleotides agree with TRBD1. J lost 4 bases, V lost 4 bases, and 4 bases had no gene match. The CDR3 is 15 residues long. The V gene's germline CDR1 is SQVTM and CDR2 ANQGSEA. The chain's CDR3 is CSVGTGGSYNSPLHF. DNA of the CDR3: TGCAGCGTTGGGACAGGGGGTTCGTATAATTCACCCCTCCACTTT.

The V gene is TRBV5-1, the J gene TRBJ1-1, with 10 positions matching TRBD1. Germline V gives CDR1 SGHRS, CDR2 YFSETQ. This CDR3 has 16 amino acids. V trimming: 4 bases; J trimming: 4 bases; junction bases outside the gene matches: 10. CDR3 DNA sequence: TGCGCCAGCAGCCCGGGACAGGGGCTCCCGAGCACTGAAGCTTTCTTT. Translated: CASSPGQGLPSTEAFF.